The 26 T cell receptor beta chains below come from one sample, sequenced in a study of T cell responses to AZD1222 COVID-19 vaccine. Produced via immunoSEQ multiplex PCR; TCRdb's table is partial and in-frame only. The profile shows about 150,000 clones, 87% of them singletons. The starting material was peripheral blood, obtained on day 0 of AZD1222 vaccination. These receptors were obtained from an adult in good health.

The V and J genes are TRBV5-1 and TRBJ1-2; D remains ambiguous. The V and J ends lost 4 bases and 3 bases respectively, with 13 bases between them. This CDR3 is built from 14 residues. CDR1 is SGHRS and CDR2 is YFSETQ in the germline V gene. CDR3 coding DNA: TGCGCCAGCAGCCCGGGGAGGGAGGACTATGGCTACACCTTC. Translating gives CASSPGREDYGYTF.

The gene calls are TRBV3-1 (or the pseudogene TRBV3-2) and TRBJ2-7; 7 bases are shared with TRBD2. V was pared by 5 bases and J by 3 bases, with 13 bases of the junction left unmatched. The CDR3 has 16 residues. Germline V gene lookup returns CDR1 LGHDT and CDR2 YNNKEL (reference sequence). In DNA, the CDR3 is TGTGCCAGCAGCTTAAATCCGAGCGGGGCGTACTACGAGCAGTACTTC. Amino acid sequence: CASSLNPSGAYYEQYF.

The chain uses TRBV6-1 and TRBJ2-1; a possible D gene is TRBD2 (5 bases). V lost 3 bases and J lost 10, with 16 bases in between. CDR3 length equals 14 residues. The germline V gene encodes CDR1 MNHNS and CDR2 SASEGT. Here the CDR3 DNA reads TGTGCCAGCAGTGACCTGGGAGTAACGGCCGAGCAGTTCTTC. This sequence encodes CASSDLGVTAEQFF.

This clone was counted a few times. In nucleotides, the CDR3 is TGTGCCAGCAGCCAACAACAGGCAAACGAGCAGTACTTC. Translated: CASSQQQANEQYF. The chain carries TRBV13 and TRBJ2-7; D perhaps matches TRBD1 (5 bases). The CDR3 sequence is 13 residues long. Germline CDR1 and CDR2: PRHDT and FYEKMQ (reference sequence). Trimming took off 5 bases at V and 5 bases at J, with 13 bases between the two ends.

The chain is built from TRBV9 and TRBJ2-1, with D possibly being TRBD2 (6 bases). This CDR3 comprises 16 residues. CDR1 SGDLS and CDR2 YYNGEE come from the germline V gene. Trimming cost V 3 bases and J 1 base, with 14 bases left between them. CDR3 DNA: TGTGCCAGCAGCGCGCCGGAGGAGGGGTCCTACAATGAGCAGTTCTTC. Residues: CASSAPEEGSYNEQFF.

The chain carries TRBV28 and TRBJ1-1; D is undetermined. From germline, CDR1 is MDHEN and CDR2 SYDVKM. Between the trimmed V and J ends, which lost 7 bases and 0 bases, there was a span of 3 bases. The CDR3 has 11 amino acids. The CDR3 is CASKLNTEAFF. Written as DNA, the CDR3 is TGTGCCAGCAAGCTGAACACTGAAGCTTTCTTT.

The J gene is TRBJ1-1, the V gene TRBV5-1; 8 nucleotides line up with TRBD1. CDR3 length: 15 amino acids. With 4 bases clipped from V and 5 bases from J, the junction kept 10 bases outside the gene matches. Germline CDR1 and CDR2: SGHRS and YFSETQ. CDR3 sequence reads: CASSREGQGGTEAFF. The DNA for the CDR3 is TGCGCCAGCAGCCGAGAAGGACAGGGTGGAACTGAAGCTTTCTTT.

J is TRBJ2-4 and V is TRBV29-1; D may be TRBD1 (6 bases). Germline values: CDR1 SQVTM, CDR2 ANQGSEA. The CDR3 has 12 residues. The V gene lost 2 bases and the J gene lost 6 bases, with 8 bases spanning the gap. For the CDR3, the DNA is TGCAGCGTTGAATCCAGGGGAAACATTCAGTACTTC. As protein: CSVESRGNIQYF.

V usage is TRBV30 and J usage is TRBJ1-4, with TRBD1 as a possible D gene (6 bases). Germline CDR1 and CDR2: GTSNPN and SVGIG (reference sequence). This CDR3 spans 15 amino acids. V dropped 3 bases and J dropped 3 bases, with 14 bases sitting between them. The CDR3 protein is CAWRDGTYPNEKLFF. CDR3 DNA sequence: TGTGCCTGGAGGGACGGGACATACCCTAATGAAAAACTGTTTTTT.

The chain uses TRBV29-1 and TRBJ2-7; TRBD2 agrees at 9 bases. V shed 3 bases and J 6 bases; nucleotides not matched to a gene: 3. From germline, CDR1 is SQVTM and CDR2 ANQGSEA. The CDR3 sequence is 12 residues long. In DNA form, the CDR3 reads TGCAGCGTTGAGGGACTAGCTCGCGAGCAGTACTTC. Translation: CSVEGLAREQYF.

V is TRBV18 and J is TRBJ2-2; TRBD2 matches 12 bases. The CDR3 spans 18 residues. Trimming cost V 3 bases and J 0 bases; bases outside gene matches: 5. The V gene's germline CDR1 is KGHSH and CDR2 LQKENI. As DNA, the CDR3 is TGTGCCAGCTCACCCGGACTAGCGGGGATCGCGAACACCGGGGAGCTGTTTTTT. As protein: CASSPGLAGIANTGELFF.

The chain combines TRBV30 with TRBJ2-1; 13 bases agree with TRBD2. Germline-derived CDR1 and CDR2 are GTSNPN and SVGIG (reference sequence). CDR3 length: 14 amino acids. V lost 2 bases, J lost 8 bases, and 3 bases stayed unmatched. The DNA of the CDR3 is TGTGCCTGGAGTTGGACTAGCGGGAGTTATGAGCAGTTCTTC. This codes for CAWSWTSGSYEQFF.

This sequence joins TRBV27 and TRBJ2-1; perhaps TRBD2 as D (5 bases). CDR1 is MNHEY and CDR2 is SMNVEV in the germline V gene (reference sequence). There are 13 residues in the CDR3. The V end was cut by 4 bases, the J end by 7 bases, with 11 bases between. The CDR3 region is CASSWIERNEQFF. CDR3 DNA: TGTGCCAGCAGTTGGATCGAGCGGAATGAGCAGTTCTTC.

The rearrangement joins TRBV7-9 to TRBJ2-2; unclear D gene. Per germline, CDR1 SEHNR and CDR2 FQNEAQ (reference sequence). This CDR3 has 16 amino acids. V shed 5 bases and J shed 7 bases, with 20 bases lying between them. The CDR3 DNA sequence: TGTGCCAGCAGCCCTTTTCGGCCCAGGCATAACGGGGAGCTGTTTTTT. It is translated as CASSPFRPRHNGELFF.

The chain employs TRBV7-3 and TRBJ2-7, with a tentative D call TRBD1 (6 bases). With 5 bases removed from V and 5 bases from J, the gap between germline ends came to 13 bases. This CDR3 has 13 residues. The germline V gene encodes CDR1 SGHTA and CDR2 FQGTGA. The CDR3 region is CASSVQTGDEQYF. CDR3 bases: TGTGCCAGCAGCGTCCAGACAGGAGACGAGCAGTACTTC.

Worth noting for this clone: The same CDR3 arises from other DNA sequences in this sample as well. V gene TRBV18 combines with J gene TRBJ2-7; D is ambiguous. CDR1 is KGHSH, CDR2 LQKENI, per germline. V lost 2 bases, J lost 0 bases, and 8 bases lay in between. There are 14 residues in the CDR3. The CDR3, as DNA: TGTGCCAGCTCACCAAGTGGCAGCTCCTACGAGCAGTACTTC. Translation gives CASSPSGSSYEQYF.

V gene TRBV27 combines with J gene TRBJ2-1, with TRBD2 matching 10 bases. After removal of 1 base from V and 7 bases from J, the junction contained 19 bases not matched to a gene. This CDR3 spans 20 amino acids. Germline CDR1 is MNHEY and CDR2 is SMNVEV (reference sequence). CDR3 in DNA: TGTGCCAGCAGTTTATACATAACCCCGGTGAGCGGGAGGGATTCGAATGAGCAGTTCTTC. This codes for CASSLYITPVSGRDSNEQFF.

This CDR3 is CASSSRSYNEQFF. CDR3 nucleotide sequence: TGTGCCAGTAGTTCCCGCTCCTACAATGAGCAGTTCTTC. The chain employs TRBV19 and TRBJ2-1, with D hard to call. Germline V gives CDR1 LNHDA, CDR2 SQIVND (reference sequence). CDR3 length: 13 amino acids. Trimming pared 5 bases from V and 0 bases from J, leaving 5 bases between.

This clone appeared a single time. This sequence joins TRBV2 and TRBJ1-4, with TRBD1 matching 7 bases. CDR3 length equals 12 residues. J lost 13 bases, V lost 7 bases, and 9 bases had no gene match. Germline lookup yields CDR1 SNHLY and CDR2 FYNNEI. CDR3 residues: CASNRDSEGLFF. CDR3 DNA: TGTGCCAGCAATCGGGACAGCGAGGGACTGTTTTTT.

This chain joins TRBV23-1 and TRBJ1-4, with 10 positions matching TRBD1. TRBV23-1 is designated an ORF whose function remains uncertain. J gave up 6 bases and V 4 bases, and 8 bases lay outside the gene matches. The CDR3 sequence is 16 residues long. CDR3 loop: CASSPTDRGRHEKLFF. In nucleotides, the CDR3 is TGCGCCAGCAGTCCTACCGACAGGGGGCGACATGAAAAACTGTTTTTT.

The rearrangement links TRBV7-9 to TRBJ1-1; the D is unclear. CDR1 is SEHNR, CDR2 FQNEAQ, per germline (reference sequence). The CDR3 loop spans 15 amino acids. V was cut by 1 base and J by 5 bases, with 14 bases left in between. The CDR3 region has the DNA TGTGCCAGCAGCTTAGTTGGCCAGGTATGGACTGAAGCTTTCTTT. Residues: CASSLVGQVWTEAFF. Combining the CDR3 with reference TRBV7-9 and TRBJ1-1 gives the whole variable domain DTGVSQNPRHKITKRGQNVTFRCDPISEHNRLYWYRQTLGQGPEFLTYFQNEAQLEKSRLLSDRFSAERPKGSFSTLEIQRTEQGDSAMYLCASSLVGQVWTEAFFGQGTRLTVV.

This clone was observed once. This sequence joins TRBV2 and TRBJ1-5, with 10 bases identical to TRBD1. With V trimmed by 6 bases and J by 3 bases, 8 bases remained unmatched. Germline V gives CDR1 SNHLY, CDR2 FYNNEI. The CDR3 sequence is 16 residues long. This CDR3 is CASSWGQGLPNQPQHF. In nucleotides, the CDR3 is TGTGCCAGCAGCTGGGGACAGGGGTTACCCAATCAGCCCCAGCATTTT.

This rearrangement joins TRBV6-2 or TRBV6-3 to TRBJ2-2, with TRBD2 matching over 7 bases. This CDR3 spans 14 amino acids. The J segment lost 4 bases and the V segment lost 2 bases, leaving 1 base of the junction unmatched. Germline V gene sequence: CDR1 MNHEY, CDR2 SVGEGT. The CDR3 bases are TGTGCCAGCAGTTACCTAGCGGTCACCGGGGAGCTGTTTTTT. It specifies CASSYLAVTGELFF.

The rearrangement links TRBV6-1 to TRBJ1-1; tentatively, D is TRBD1 (5 bases). Germline CDR1 MNHNS, CDR2 SASEGT. The CDR3 consists of 13 residues. V lost 3 bases, J lost 3 bases, and 8 bases lay in between. The CDR3 protein is CASSEAGYTEAFF. CDR3 sequence (DNA): TGTGCCAGCAGTGAGGCAGGGTACACTGAAGCTTTCTTT.

The chain joins TRBV5-6 to TRBJ1-1; 7 positions agree with TRBD1. CDR1 and CDR2 from the germline V gene are SGHDT and YYEEEE. CDR3 length: 15 residues. The junction had 11 bases not matched to a gene; V was cut back by 4 bases and J by 5 bases. The CDR3 nucleotides read TGTGCCAGCAGCGATATAGGGGGCGCCGATACTGAAGCTTTCTTT. It specifies CASSDIGGADTEAFF.

The rearrangement joins TRBV27 to TRBJ2-7; a weak D match, TRBD2 (5 bases). Germline CDR1 and CDR2: MNHEY and SMNVEV (reference sequence). V was shortened by 7 bases and J by 4 bases, with 11 bases between the two germline ends. The CDR3 runs 12 residues. CDR3 coding DNA: TGTGCCAGCAAGACGGGCGGGTACGAGCAGTACTTC. Translated: CASKTGGYEQYF.